Sequencing of this TCR beta chain was carried out in a study of blood T cell repertoires in COVID-19. Overall study context: The United States, Italy and Spain were the sources of the acute and convalescent COVID-19 samples. T cells, B-cell-depleted T cells, or PBMCs supplied cDNA or gDNA.

Some clones are missing from TCRdb's copy, which holds only in-frame ones; the method was immunoSEQ multiplex PCR. The sample includes about 380,000 clones, 88% of them seen just once. The specimen was PBMCs or T cells enriched from blood (not recorded which). The clonotype comes from a woman under 30 who had recovered from COVID-19.

The CDR3 loop is CATSGTDYEQYF. In DNA form, the CDR3 reads TGTGCCACCAGCGGCACCGACTACGAGCAGTACTTC. The chain joins TRBV15 to TRBJ2-7, with D unresolved. CDR3 length: 12 amino acids. V was clipped by 5 bases and J by 3 bases, with 8 bases between them. The germline V gene encodes CDR1 LNHNV and CDR2 YYDKDF (reference sequence). Filled out from reference TRBV15 and TRBJ2-7, the complete variable domain reads DAMVIQNPRYQVTQFGKPVTLSCSQTLNHNVMYWYQQKSSQAPKLLFHYYDKDFNNEADTPDNFQSRRPNTSFCFLDIRSPGLGDTAMYLCATSGTDYEQYFGPGTRLTVT.